One and the same sample provided the 30 T cell receptor beta chains below, sequenced in a study of spatial heterogeneity in lung cancer. Stated time point: sample taken at primary tumor resection. TCRdb redid the calling of the 5' RACE reads with MiXCR, one entry per CDR3 protein. Of 30,000 to 45,000 distinct CDR3 sequences in the sample, 7% to 7.5% were seen once. The sample was PBMCs, taken at surgery. These receptors were taken from a female donor with early-stage non-small cell lung cancer.

The chain has TRBV6-1 and TRBJ2-7, with D possibly being TRBD2 (5 bases). Germline V gene data show CDR1 as MNHNS and CDR2 as SASEGT. V was clipped by 6 bases and J by 6 bases, with 21 bases between them. This CDR3 has 15 amino acids. The CDR3 loop is CASRSVLVGVGEQYF. The DNA for the CDR3 is TGTGCCAGCAGGTCCGTACTAGTGGGAGTGGGCGAGCAGTACTTC.

This clonotype was seen many times. V and J are TRBV29-1 and TRBJ1-1, with D maybe TRBD1 (6 bases). This CDR3 has 14 amino acids. The germline V gene encodes CDR1 SQVTM and CDR2 ANQGSEA. V gave up 7 bases and J gave up 2 bases, with 17 bases separating them. The CDR3 region is CSAHTRGGNTEAFF. The CDR3 coding sequence is TGCAGCGCCCATACCAGGGGCGGAAACACTGAAGCTTTCTTT.

This clonotype has a count of ten or more. V is TRBV12-3 or TRBV12-4 and J is TRBJ2-3; 9 bases align to TRBD1. Losses at the gene ends were 6 bases for V and 4 bases for J; bases not matched to a gene: 8. This CDR3 is built from 15 residues. The CDR3 protein is CASRPWDREADTQYF. The CDR3 nucleotides are TGTGCCAGCAGGCCCTGGGACAGGGAGGCAGATACGCAGTATTTT.

The gene calls are TRBV6-6 and TRBJ2-1; D possibly uses TRBD1 or TRBD2 (7 bases each). Germline loops: CDR1 MNHNY, CDR2 SVGAGI (reference sequence). V gave up 5 bases and J gave up 0 bases, with 11 bases separating them. CDR3 length: 15 amino acids. This chain's CDR3 is CASSQGGSSYNEQFF. The CDR3 region has the DNA TGTGCCAGCAGTCAGGGGGGGAGCTCCTACAATGAGCAGTTCTTC.

This clonotype occurred many times. The rearrangement links TRBV6-6 to TRBJ2-3, with D perhaps TRBD2 (6 bases). V lost 6 bases and J lost 5, with 21 bases in between. Germline CDR1 MNHNY, CDR2 SVGAGI (reference sequence). CDR3 length equals 16 residues. The CDR3 coding sequence is TGTGCCAGCAGGGCCCGCGACGGGGGAGGCATAGATACGCAGTATTTT. This sequence encodes CASRARDGGGIDTQYF.

This clonotype was recorded many times. The chain recombines TRBV10-3 with TRBJ1-1; D is ambiguous. The germline V and J ends were trimmed by 7 bases and 5 bases, with 8 bases remaining between them. Germline V gives CDR1 ENHRY, CDR2 SYGVKD. The length of the CDR3 is 11 residues. This CDR3 is CAIKGGTEAFF. CDR3 coding DNA: TGTGCCATCAAGGGTGGAACTGAAGCTTTCTTT.

This clonotype was recorded at least ten times. The chain carries TRBV29-1 and TRBJ2-2; 9 positions match TRBD2. Per the germline V gene, CDR1 is SQVTM and CDR2 is ANQGSEA. V lost 6 bases and J lost 7; bases outside the gene matches: 9. CDR3 length: 14 residues. The CDR3 nucleotides read TGCAGCGTAGGCGGCCTAGCGGGATACGGGGAGCTGTTTTTT. It translates to CSVGGLAGYGELFF.

There are a few counts of this clonotype. The chain links TRBV9 to TRBJ1-5; no reliable D call. V lost 6 bases, J lost 0 bases, and 10 bases lay in between. The germline V gene has CDR1 SGDLS and CDR2 YYNGEE. This CDR3 comprises 14 residues. The CDR3 sequence is CASIFRPSNQPQHF. The CDR3 region has the DNA TGTGCCAGCATTTTTCGCCCTAGCAATCAGCCCCAGCATTTT.

This clonotype has a count of ten or more. The rearrangement links TRBV9 to TRBJ2-1, with 7 bases matching TRBD2. V was clipped by 4 bases and J by 6 bases; unmatched bases: 25. The germline V gene encodes CDR1 SGDLS and CDR2 YYNGEE. The CDR3 is 20 amino acids. The CDR3 spells CASSTRSSYPTGGPGNEQFF. Written as DNA, the CDR3 is TGTGCCAGCAGCACCCGCTCTTCGTATCCCACGGGAGGTCCAGGCAATGAGCAGTTCTTC. Full variable domain (outside the CDR3, taken from reference TRBV9 and TRBJ2-1): DSGVTQTPKHLITATGQRVTLRCSPRSGDLSVYWYQQSLDQGLQFLIQYYNGEERAKGNILERFSAQQFPDLHSELNLSSLELGDSALYFCASSTRSSYPTGGPGNEQFFGPGTRLTVL.

Ten or more counts support this clonotype. This chain links TRBV28 with TRBJ1-1; no clear D gene. This CDR3 is built from 12 residues. V was cut by 5 bases and J by 3 bases, with 7 bases left in between. Germline V lookup: CDR1 MDHEN, CDR2 SYDVKM. CDR3 sequence reads: CASSDLDTEAFF. CDR3 DNA sequence: TGTGCCAGCAGTGACCTGGACACTGAAGCTTTCTTT. Together with reference TRBV28 and TRBJ1-1, the CDR3 gives the full variable domain: DVKVTQSSRYLVKRTGEKVFLECVQDMDHENMFWYRQDPGLGLRLIYFSYDVKMKEKGDIPEGYSVSREKKERFSLILESASTNQTSMYLCASSDLDTEAFFGQGTRLTVV.

This clonotype was picked up many times. The chain couples TRBV5-1 to TRBJ2-7; D might be TRBD1 (6 bases). V was trimmed by 5 bases and J by 3 bases, leaving 15 bases between them. CDR1 and CDR2 (germline): SGHRS, YFSETQ. The CDR3 totals 14 residues. CDR3 residues: CASRRTQGLYEQYF. The CDR3 DNA sequence: TGCGCCAGCAGGAGGACACAGGGCCTCTACGAGCAGTACTTC.

The J gene is TRBJ2-2, the V gene TRBV4-3; D could derive from TRBD1 or TRBD2 (5 bases each). V dropped 4 bases and J dropped 3 bases, with 12 bases sitting between them. Germline assignment: CDR1 LGHNA and CDR2 YSLEER. The CDR3 runs 15 residues. CDR3 bases: TGCGCCAGCAGCCTCGGGACGCCCGACACCGGGGAGCTGTTTTTT. Protein product: CASSLGTPDTGELFF.

The rearrangement joins TRBV4-1 to TRBJ2-7, with D perhaps TRBD1 (6 bases). V lost 8 bases to trimming and J lost 4 bases, with 18 bases between them. This CDR3 spans 14 amino acids. Looked up from germline, CDR1 is MGHRA and CDR2 is YSYEKL. CDR3 coding DNA: TGCGCCAGCTCATATCCGGACAGCCCATACGAGCAGTACTTC. It encodes CASSYPDSPYEQYF.

The chain links TRBV4-3 to TRBJ1-4; D is uncertain. Germline CDR1 and CDR2: LGHNA and YSLEER. This CDR3 has 15 amino acids. Trimming pared 4 bases from V and 0 bases from J, leaving 9 bases between. The CDR3 is CASSPQFATNEKLFF. The DNA for the CDR3 is TGCGCCAGCAGCCCCCAGTTTGCAACTAATGAAAAACTGTTTTTT.

This clonotype was picked up many times. The V and J genes are TRBV12-3 or TRBV12-4 and TRBJ1-1, with 8 bases matching TRBD1. This CDR3 is built from 14 residues. V dropped 5 bases and J dropped 10; count of bases not matched to a gene: 12. This CDR3 is CASSIWTGKLAAFF. CDR3 nucleotides: TGTGCCAGCAGTATCTGGACAGGGAAGCTGGCAGCTTTCTTT.

This clonotype has a single count. It may be a read error: a sequence one base away is much more abundant. This sequence joins TRBV6-2 or TRBV6-3 and TRBJ2-7; D ambiguous. The CDR3 is 12 residues long. Trimming pared 8 bases from V and 2 bases from J, leaving 10 bases between. Germline V lookup: CDR1 MNHEY, CDR2 SVGEGT. The CDR3 spells CASRAYTYEQYF. The CDR3 nucleotides read TGTGCCAGCCGTGCGTACACCTACGAGCAGTACTTC.

V is TRBV5-1 and J is TRBJ2-5, with D unclear. Trimming left V 0 bases short and J 2 bases short, with 5 bases between. Germline V gives CDR1 SGHRS, CDR2 YFSETQ. The CDR3 covers 13 residues. The CDR3 DNA is TGCGCCAGCAGCTTGGGGCTGCAAGAGACCCAGTACTTC. Amino acid sequence: CASSLGLQETQYF.

In this sample, this clonotype turned up a few times. The chain uses TRBV29-1 and TRBJ2-3; 12 bases are shared with TRBD2. V lost 4 bases to trimming and J lost 13 bases; unmatched junction nucleotides: 0. The CDR3 extends over 10 amino acids. Germline lookup yields CDR1 SQVTM and CDR2 ANQGSEA. The CDR3 sequence is CSVGTSGEYF. The CDR3 region has the DNA TGCAGCGTTGGGACTAGCGGGGAGTATTTT.

Many counts were recorded for this clonotype. The CDR3 sequence: CASSPLAGETQYF. CDR3 nucleotide sequence: TGTGCCAGCAGTCCACTAGCGGGGGAGACCCAGTACTTC. This sequence joins TRBV27 and TRBJ2-5; 10 positions match TRBD2. Unmatched junction bases numbered 2, after V lost 5 bases and J lost 5 bases. The length of the CDR3 is 13 residues. The germline V gene has CDR1 MNHEY and CDR2 SMNVEV (reference sequence).

This clonotype was counted ten times or more. This chain links TRBV28 with TRBJ1-6; D remains ambiguous. Trimming took off 8 bases at V and 9 bases at J, with 20 bases between the two ends. The CDR3 runs to 15 residues. Germline lookup yields CDR1 MDHEN and CDR2 SYDVKM. Written as DNA, the CDR3 is TGTGCCAGCGGCAGGTTTGGCAGCCAAGGTTCACCCCTCCACTTT. Amino acids: CASGRFGSQGSPLHF.

CDR3 sequence reads: CSAQKGGQSDTQYF. CDR3 nucleotides: TGCAGTGCCCAGAAAGGGGGGCAAAGTGATACGCAGTATTTT. The chain couples TRBV20-1 to TRBJ2-3; perhaps D is TRBD1 or TRBD2 (6 bases each). V gave up 6 bases and J gave up 6 bases, with 19 bases separating them. Germline-derived CDR1 and CDR2 are DFQATT and SNEGSKA (reference sequence). The CDR3 is made up of 14 amino acids.

This clonotype has just a few counts. The gene calls are TRBV7-9 and TRBJ1-1; the D gene is possibly TRBD1 (5 bases). Germline CDR1 and CDR2: SEHNR and FQNEAQ (reference sequence). The CDR3 is made up of 15 amino acids. Trimming stripped 4 bases from V and 1 base from J, with 13 bases between. The CDR3 DNA reads TGTGCCAGCAGCTCGAGACGGGGCAGGAACACTGAAGCTTTCTTT. The encoded protein is CASSSRRGRNTEAFF.

This clonotype was counted at least ten times. The chain is built from TRBV28 and TRBJ1-2; 7 nucleotides align to TRBD1. The CDR3 has 15 amino acids. V shed 5 bases and J 7 bases; nucleotides not matched to a gene: 13. Germline CDR1 and CDR2: MDHEN and SYDVKM. The CDR3 sequence: CASSLHPGQSSGYTF. CDR3 DNA sequence: TGTGCCAGCAGTCTCCACCCGGGACAGAGTTCTGGCTACACCTTC.

This clonotype was picked up a small number of times. The J gene is TRBJ2-3, the V gene TRBV20-1; the D gene could be TRBD1 or TRBD2 (7 bases each). The germline V and J ends were trimmed by 5 bases and 0 bases, with 15 bases remaining between them. The CDR3 runs to 15 residues. The germline gives CDR1 DFQATT, CDR2 SNEGSKA (reference sequence). This CDR3 reads CSAGGGDSSTDTQYF. CDR3 nucleotide sequence: TGCAGTGCTGGGGGAGGGGACAGTAGCACAGATACGCAGTATTTT.

This clonotype was recorded at least ten times. The rearrangement uses TRBV29-1 and TRBJ2-3; tentatively, D is TRBD1 (5 bases). Deletions cut 4 bases from V and 2 bases from J, with 19 bases between. Germline assignment: CDR1 SQVTM and CDR2 ANQGSEA. The CDR3 covers 16 residues. CDR3 protein: CSVGGGRGRYTDTQYF. CDR3 in DNA: TGCAGCGTTGGGGGCGGCCGCGGCCGCTACACAGATACGCAGTATTTT.

This clonotype was detected many times. The gene calls are TRBV5-1 and TRBJ1-1; tentatively, D is TRBD1 (6 bases). The germline CDR1 and CDR2 sequences are SGHRS and YFSETQ. The germline V and J ends were trimmed by 7 bases and 1 base, with 17 bases remaining between them. The CDR3 spans 15 residues. The CDR3 spells CASRTNRDTNTEAFF. Here the CDR3 DNA reads TGCGCCAGCCGCACTAACAGGGATACGAACACTGAAGCTTTCTTT.

To note about this clonotype: Its ends do not fully match the called genes, so a read error is possible. The chain's CDR3 is CASCEDGVEAFF. The CDR3 bases are TGTGCCAGCTGTGAGGACGGTGTTGAAGCTTTCTTT. The genes are TRBV2 and TRBJ1-1; no clear D. Looked up from germline, CDR1 is SNHLY and CDR2 is FYNNEI. This CDR3 has 12 residues.

The chain joins TRBV5-1 to TRBJ2-2, with D perhaps TRBD2 (6 bases). The germline gives CDR1 SGHRS, CDR2 YFSETQ. Trimming pared 4 bases from V and 1 base from J, leaving 14 bases between. The CDR3 extends over 16 amino acids. The CDR3 DNA reads as TGCGCCAGCAGCCCATCGCGGGGATGGAACACCGGGGAGCTGTTTTTT. It specifies CASSPSRGWNTGELFF.

Details on this clonotype: Compared with germline, one end of the junction differs, possibly owing to a read error. The chain carries TRBV6-6 and TRBJ1-1; D is perhaps TRBD1 (6 bases). Germline CDR1 is MNHNY and CDR2 is SVGAGI (reference sequence). The CDR3 consists of 13 residues. CDR3: CASKNRVGTVAFF. CDR3 DNA: TGTGCCAGCAAAAACAGGGTTGGCACTGTAGCTTTCTTT.

This clonotype was observed many times. This chain links TRBV5-1 with TRBJ2-7; 8 bases fit TRBD1. V lost 0 bases and J lost 5; bases outside the gene matches: 4. Germline CDR1 is SGHRS and CDR2 is YFSETQ. The CDR3 covers 14 residues. CDR3 nucleotides: TGCGCCAGCAGCTTGGGGGCAGGGGGCGACGAGCAGTACTTC. Its translation: CASSLGAGGDEQYF.